This entry concerns a single T cell receptor beta chain. Its antigen is as yet unknown. The method was immunoSEQ multiplex PCR; TCRdb's version includes in-frame clones alone and lacks a portion of them. The profile shows over 800,000 clones, around 92% of them singletons. Positively selected for CCR7, the CD45RO-negative cells used as naive CD8 cells excluded terminally differentiated effector memory CD45RA+ cells. Every donor, a Caucasian adult, lived in Nashville, Tennessee. This sample is part of a study of shared clonotypes between healthy human individuals. Study-level points and caveats: Donor clonotype sharing was expected to depend on sequencing depth.

V was pared by 6 bases and J by 7 bases, with 9 bases between. This CDR3 is built from 10 residues. Germline V lookup: CDR1 DFQATT, CDR2 SNEGSKA (reference sequence). The chain combines TRBV20-1 with TRBJ1-1; no firm D call. This clonotype was sampled from a man aged 30 to 45 in good health. What was sequenced was naive CD8+ T cells sorted from blood. The CDR3 reads CSARRSEAFF. The CDR3, as DNA: TGCAGTGCAAGACGAAGTGAAGCTTTCTTT.